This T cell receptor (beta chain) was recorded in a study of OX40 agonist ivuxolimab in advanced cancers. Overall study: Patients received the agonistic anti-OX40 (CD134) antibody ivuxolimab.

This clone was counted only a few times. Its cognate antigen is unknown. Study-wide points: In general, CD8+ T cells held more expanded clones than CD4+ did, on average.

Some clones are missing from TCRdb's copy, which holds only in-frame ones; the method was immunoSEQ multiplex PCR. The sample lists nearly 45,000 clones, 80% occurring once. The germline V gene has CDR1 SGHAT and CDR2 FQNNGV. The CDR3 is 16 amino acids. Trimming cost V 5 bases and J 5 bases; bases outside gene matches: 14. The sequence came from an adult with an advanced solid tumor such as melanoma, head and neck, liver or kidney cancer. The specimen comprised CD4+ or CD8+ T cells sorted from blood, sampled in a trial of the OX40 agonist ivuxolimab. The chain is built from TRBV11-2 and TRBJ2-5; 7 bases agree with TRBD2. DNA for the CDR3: TGTGCCAGCAGCAAGTGGGGAGGGGCGAATATGGAGACCCAGTACTTC. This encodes CASSKWGGANMETQYF.